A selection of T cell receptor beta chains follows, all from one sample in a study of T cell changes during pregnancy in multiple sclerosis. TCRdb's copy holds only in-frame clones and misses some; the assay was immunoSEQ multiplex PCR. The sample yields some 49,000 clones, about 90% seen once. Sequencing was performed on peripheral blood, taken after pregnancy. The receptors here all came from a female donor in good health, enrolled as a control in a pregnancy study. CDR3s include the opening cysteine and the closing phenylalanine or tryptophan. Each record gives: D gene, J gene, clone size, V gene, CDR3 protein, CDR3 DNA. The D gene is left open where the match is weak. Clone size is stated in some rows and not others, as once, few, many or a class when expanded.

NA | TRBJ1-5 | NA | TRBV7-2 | CASSLGAGSNQPQHF | TGTGCCAGCAGCTTAGGGGCAGGGAGCAATCAGCCCCAGCATTTT
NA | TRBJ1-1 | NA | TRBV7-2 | CASSLVWRGANTEAFF | TGTGCCAGCAGCTTAGTATGGCGGGGGGCGAACACTGAAGCTTTCTTT
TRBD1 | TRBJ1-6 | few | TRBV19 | CASNPHRQGKSPLHF | TGTGCCAGTAATCCCCATAGACAGGGCAAATCACCCCTCCACTTT
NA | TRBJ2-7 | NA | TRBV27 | CASSQTYEQYF | TGTGCCAGCAGTCAAACCTACGAGCAGTACTTC
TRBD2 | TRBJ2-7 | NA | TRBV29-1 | CSVEEGTSGTTYEQYF | TGCAGCGTTGAAGAGGGGACTAGCGGGACAACCTACGAGCAGTACTTC
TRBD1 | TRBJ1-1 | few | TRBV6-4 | CASSPGQGATEAFF | TGTGCCAGCAGTCCGGGACAGGGAGCAACTGAAGCTTTCTTT
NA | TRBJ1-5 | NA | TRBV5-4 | CASSRQGVSNQPQHF | TGTGCCAGCAGCAGGCAGGGTGTTAGCAATCAGCCCCAGCATTTT
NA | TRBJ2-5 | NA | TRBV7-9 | CASSLGKRVPLQETQYF | TGTGCCAGCAGCTTAGGAAAGCGGGTTCCGCTCCAGGAGACCCAGTACTTC
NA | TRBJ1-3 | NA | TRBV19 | CASRKQGYGNTIYF | TGTGCCAGTAGGAAACAGGGTTACGGAAACACCATATATTTT
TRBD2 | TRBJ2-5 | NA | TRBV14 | CASSQDSGLVLQETQYF | TGTGCCAGCAGCCAGGATTCCGGACTAGTTCTCCAAGAGACCCAGTACTTC
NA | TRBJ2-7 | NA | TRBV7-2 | CASSPDRGWYF | TGTGCCAGCAGTCCGGACCGCGGGTGGTACTTC
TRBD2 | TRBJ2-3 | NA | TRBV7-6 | CASSLGVRAGGNTDTQYF | TGTGCCAGCAGCTTAGGGGTACGAGCGGGGGGGAACACAGATACGCAGTATTTT
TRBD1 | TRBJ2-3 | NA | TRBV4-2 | CASSQDYEGAWDTQYF | TGTGCCAGCAGCCAAGATTACGAGGGGGCGTGGGATACGCAGTATTTT
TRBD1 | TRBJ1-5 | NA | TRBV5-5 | CASSLGTGGQPQHF | TGTGCCAGCAGCTTGGGGACAGGGGGTCAGCCCCAGCATTTT
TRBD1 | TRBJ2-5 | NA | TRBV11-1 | CASSLHRGQFQETQYF | TGTGCCAGCAGCTTGCACAGGGGGCAGTTTCAAGAGACCCAGTACTTC
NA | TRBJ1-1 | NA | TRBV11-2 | CASSLARGGNTEAFF | TGTGCCAGCAGCTTAGCCCGAGGGGGGAACACTGAAGCTTTCTTT
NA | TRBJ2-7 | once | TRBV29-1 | CSVFTAREQYF | TGCAGCGTTTTCACGGCGCGGGAGCAGTACTTC
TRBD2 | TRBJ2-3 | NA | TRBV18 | CASSPRLKLAGGRAADTQYF | TGTGCCAGCTCACCGCGGCTAAAACTAGCGGGGGGGCGAGCGGCAGATACGCAGTATTTT
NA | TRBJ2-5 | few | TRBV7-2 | CASSLVGGVPGGTQYF | TGTGCCAGCAGCTTAGTGGGTGGTGTTCCCGGGGGGACCCAGTACTTC
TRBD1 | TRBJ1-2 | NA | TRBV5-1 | CASSLMGQGAIYGYTF | TGCGCCAGCAGCTTGATGGGTCAGGGGGCAATCTATGGCTACACCTTC
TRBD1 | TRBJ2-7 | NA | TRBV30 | CSGQGAHEQYF | TGTTCGGGACAGGGGGCCCACGAGCAGTACTTC
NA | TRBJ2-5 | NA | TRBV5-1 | CASSLASRGRGPTGTQYF | TGCGCCAGCAGCTTGGCCTCCCGGGGCAGGGGTCCTACTGGGACCCAGTACTTC
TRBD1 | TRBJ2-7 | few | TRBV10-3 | CAISGFEQGGNTYEQYF | TGTGCCATCAGCGGATTTGAACAGGGGGGAAACACCTACGAGCAGTACTTC
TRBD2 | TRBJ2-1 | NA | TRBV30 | CAWSVPTSGFTNEQFF | TGTGCCTGGAGTGTACCAACTAGCGGGTTTACAAATGAGCAGTTCTTC
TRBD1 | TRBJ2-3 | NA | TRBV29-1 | CSVRTQGAADTQYF | TGCAGCGTAAGAACCCAGGGGGCTGCAGATACGCAGTATTTT
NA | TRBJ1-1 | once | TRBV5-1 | CASSPGGNTEAFF | TGCGCCAGCAGCCCAGGTGGGAACACTGAAGCTTTCTTT
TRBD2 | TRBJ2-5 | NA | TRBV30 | CAWKAGSWLETQYF | TGTGCCTGGAAAGCGGGAAGTTGGCTGGAGACCCAGTACTTC
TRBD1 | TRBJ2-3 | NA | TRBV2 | CASSRDRAYTDTQYF | TGTGCCAGCAGCCGAGACAGGGCCTACACAGATACGCAGTATTTT
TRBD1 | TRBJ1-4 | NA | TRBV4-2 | CASSQQGAPFATNEKLFF | TGTGCCAGCAGCCAACAGGGGGCCCCCTTTGCAACTAATGAAAAACTGTTTTTT
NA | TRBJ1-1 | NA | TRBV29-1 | CSVTLRYTEAFF | TGCAGCGTTACCCTGAGGTACACTGAAGCTTTCTTT
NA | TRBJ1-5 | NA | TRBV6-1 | CASSEGGRAQPQHF | TGTGCCAGCAGTGAAGGGGGGAGGGCTCAGCCCCAGCATTTT
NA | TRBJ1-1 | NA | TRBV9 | CASSVKGTNTEAFF | TGTGCCAGCAGCGTGAAAGGGACTAACACTGAAGCTTTCTTT
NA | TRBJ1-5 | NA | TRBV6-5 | CASRGRSNQPQHF | TGTGCCAGCAGGGGCCGGAGCAATCAGCCCCAGCATTTT
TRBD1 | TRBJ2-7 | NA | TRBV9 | CASSSLGTAYEQYF | TGTGCCAGCAGCTCCCTGGGGACAGCCTACGAGCAGTACTTC
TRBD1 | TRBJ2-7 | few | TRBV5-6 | CASSTGTGDYEQYF | TGTGCCAGCAGCACCGGGACAGGGGACTACGAGCAGTACTTC
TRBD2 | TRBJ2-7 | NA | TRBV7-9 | CASSLGLAGGSSYEQYF | TGTGCCAGCAGCCTCGGACTAGCGGGAGGGAGCTCCTACGAGCAGTACTTC
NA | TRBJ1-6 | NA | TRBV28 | CASSSDRRNSPLHF | TGTGCCAGCAGTTCTGACAGAAGGAATTCACCCCTCCACTTT
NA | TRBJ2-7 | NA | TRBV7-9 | CASSLGPEQYEQYF | TGTGCCAGCAGCTTGGGTCCGGAGCAATACGAGCAGTACTTC
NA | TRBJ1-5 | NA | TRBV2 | CASSESVRTNQPQHF | TGTGCCAGCAGTGAATCGGTCAGGACTAATCAGCCCCAGCATTTT
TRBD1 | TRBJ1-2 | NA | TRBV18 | CASSPGTGGGYGYTF | TGTGCCAGCTCACCCGGGACAGGAGGCGGCTATGGCTACACCTTC
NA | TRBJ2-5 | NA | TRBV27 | CASRLNGNYRAETQYF | TGTGCCAGCAGACTAAATGGGAACTACAGGGCGGAGACCCAGTACTTC